In this sample, the clone carrying this TCR beta chain turned up many times. Its antigen is undetermined. Cyclophosphamide on days +3 and +4 followed busulfan-fludarabine conditioning and a marrow graft. The CDR3 runs 12 residues. The germline gives CDR1 GTSNPN, CDR2 SVGIG (reference sequence). The V and J ends lost 0 bases and 5 bases respectively, with 7 bases between them. This specimen belongs to a study of T cells after posttransplantation cyclophosphamide. Findings and limits, study-wide: Later post-transplant blood repertoires were often dominated by donor CD8+ memory clones. Recipient CMV seropositivity and CMV reactivation strongly tracked TRB clonality. Skin or GI-infiltrating T cells shared few TRB sequences with blood.

Profiling relied on immunoSEQ multiplex PCR, and the TCRdb table lists in-frame clones only, not all of them. Sampling found approximately 1,100 clones, none seen once. This sequence originates from a young adult male patient who received an allogeneic stem cell transplant from a related donor, was CMV-positive, and had no GVHD. Among the T cells, some may be from the graft donor. V is TRBV30 and J is TRBJ2-5; D remains unclear. The sample consisted of PBMCs, taken 84 days after allogeneic stem cell transplant with posttransplant cyclophosphamide. The CDR3 DNA follows: TGTGCCTGGAGTGTAATGTCGGAGACCCAGTACTTC. It specifies CAWSVMSETQYF.